This TCR beta chain was retrieved from a study of cytomegalovirus exposure and HLA in healthy donors. In the study overall: Among the approximately 400 genotyped donors, about 81% were placed in the Caucasian-associated ancestry cluster.

Though probably carrying unrecorded immune exposures, donors were nominally healthy at sampling. PCR employed 60 Vbeta and 13 Jbeta primers. TCRdb's table, derived via immunoSEQ multiplex PCR, lists solely in-frame clones and lacks some. The sample yields 150,000 to 200,000 clones, roughly 80% seen once. On this clone itself: Its antigen is unidentified.

Findings and caveats of the study: A later analysis found that most CMV-associated TCR beta chains appeared HLA-restricted. Later, an analysis showed that TCR beta chains associated with HLA were more clonally expanded than others that were equally common.

The V gene's germline CDR1 is MNHNY and CDR2 SVGAGI (reference sequence). With 2 bases removed from V and 1 base from J, the gap between germline ends came to 8 bases. The CDR3 totals 14 residues. The chain joins TRBV6-6 to TRBJ2-5; D is perhaps TRBD2 (6 bases). This sequence originates from a male donor in good health and CMV-seronegative. Sequencing input: PBMCs. CDR3 sequence: CASSYAGIQETQYF. Written as DNA, the CDR3 is TGTGCCAGCAGTTACGCGGGAATCCAAGAGACCCAGTACTTC.